The rows below give T cell receptor beta chains drawn from one sample of a study of blood T cell repertoires in COVID-19. The data were produced by immunoSEQ multiplex PCR, yet TCRdb's version contains in-frame clones alone and is incomplete. The sample consists of approximately 150,000 clones, 80% to 90% of them appearing once. Sequencing used peripheral blood. The receptors stem from a man aged 50-59 years with active or convalescent COVID-19. The CDR3 runs from the conserved cysteine through the conserved F or W. Fields, in order: V gene, J gene, CDR3 protein.

TRBV19	TRBJ2-5	CASSMTEPGVSETQYF
TRBV6-2/TRBV6-3	TRBJ2-6	CASSYPGLAGGPSGANVLTF
TRBV12-3/TRBV12-4	TRBJ1-1	CASTPYGGEAFF
TRBV2	TRBJ1-5	CASSGLVQAGQPQHF
TRBV6-1	TRBJ1-5	CASSEQGAIQPQHF
TRBV14	TRBJ2-3	CASSSLLAGITDTQYF
TRBV2	TRBJ2-5	CAPWPQETQYF
TRBV5-1	TRBJ2-5	CASSATPSEKETQYF
TRBV7-6	TRBJ2-3	CASSTRSGGRTDTQYF
TRBV28	TRBJ2-5	CASSFTSGSVETQYF